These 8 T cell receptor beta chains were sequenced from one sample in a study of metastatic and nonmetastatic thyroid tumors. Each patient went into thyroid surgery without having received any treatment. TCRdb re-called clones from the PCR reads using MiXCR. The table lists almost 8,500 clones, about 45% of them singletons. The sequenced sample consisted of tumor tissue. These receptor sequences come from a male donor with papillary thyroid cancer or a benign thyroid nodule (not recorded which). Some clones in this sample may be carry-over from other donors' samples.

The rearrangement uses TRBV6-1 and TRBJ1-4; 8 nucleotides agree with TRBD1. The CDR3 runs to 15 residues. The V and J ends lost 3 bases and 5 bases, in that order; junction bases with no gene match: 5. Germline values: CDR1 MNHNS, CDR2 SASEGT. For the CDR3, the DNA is TGTGCCAGCAGTGAGAACAGGGGGGGAAATGAAAAACTGTTTTTT. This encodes CASSENRGGNEKLFF.

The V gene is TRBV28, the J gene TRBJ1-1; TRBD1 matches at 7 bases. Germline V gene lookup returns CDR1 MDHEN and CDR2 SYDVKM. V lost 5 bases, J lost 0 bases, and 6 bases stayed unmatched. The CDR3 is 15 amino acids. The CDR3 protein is CASSLYRGLNTEAFF. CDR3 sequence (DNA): TGTGCCAGCAGTCTCTACAGGGGACTGAACACTGAAGCTTTCTTT.

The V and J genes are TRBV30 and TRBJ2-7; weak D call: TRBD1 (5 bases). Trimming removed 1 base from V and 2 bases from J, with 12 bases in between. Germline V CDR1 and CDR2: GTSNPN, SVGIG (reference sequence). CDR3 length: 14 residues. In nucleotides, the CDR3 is TGTGCCTGGAGTGCTTTCGACAGAACCTACGAGCAGTACTTC. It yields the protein CAWSAFDRTYEQYF.

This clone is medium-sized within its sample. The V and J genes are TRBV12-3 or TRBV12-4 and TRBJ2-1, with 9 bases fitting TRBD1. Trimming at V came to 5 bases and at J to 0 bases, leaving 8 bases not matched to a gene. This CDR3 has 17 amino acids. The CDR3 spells CASSARTGVSSYNEQFF. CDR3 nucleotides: TGTGCCAGCAGTGCAAGGACAGGGGTGAGCTCCTACAATGAGCAGTTCTTC.

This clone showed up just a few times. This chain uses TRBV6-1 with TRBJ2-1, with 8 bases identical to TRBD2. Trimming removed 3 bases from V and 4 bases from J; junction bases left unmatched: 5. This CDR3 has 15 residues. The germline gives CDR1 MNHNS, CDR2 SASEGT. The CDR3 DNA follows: TGTGCCAGCAGTGACGGGACTAGAGGTTACAATGAGCAGTTCTTC. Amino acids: CASSDGTRGYNEQFF.

DNA for the CDR3: TGTGCCAGCAGCGTAAGGTGGGAGTCCTCCTACGAGCAGTACTTC. Translating it yields CASSVRWESSYEQYF. The rearrangement links TRBV9 to TRBJ2-7, with a possible D match to TRBD2 (5 bases). This CDR3 is built from 15 residues. In germline, CDR1 is SGDLS, CDR2 YYNGEE. The ends were cut back, 1 base at V and 0 bases at J, with 11 bases in the middle.

The CDR3 loop is CSAMGQVDGYTF. CDR3 in DNA: TGCAGTGCGATGGGACAGGTGGATGGCTACACCTTC. V is TRBV20-1 and J is TRBJ1-2, with TRBD1 matching over 8 bases. After removal of 6 bases from V and 6 bases from J, the junction contained 6 bases not matched to a gene. CDR3 size: 12 residues. The V gene's germline CDR1 is DFQATT and CDR2 SNEGSKA (reference sequence).

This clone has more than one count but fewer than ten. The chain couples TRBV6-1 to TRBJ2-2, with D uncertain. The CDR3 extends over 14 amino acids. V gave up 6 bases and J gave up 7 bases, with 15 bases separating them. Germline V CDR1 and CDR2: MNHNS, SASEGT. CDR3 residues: CASRELYLGGELFF. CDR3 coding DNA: TGTGCCAGCAGGGAACTCTATCTGGGCGGGGAGCTGTTTTTT.